The 23 T cell receptor beta chains reported below all come from one sample, sequenced in a study of blood T cell repertoires in COVID-19. The repertoire was sequenced with immunoSEQ multiplex PCR; TCRdb's copy has only in-frame clones and lacks some. The sample holds approximately 230,000 clones, around 82% seen once. Sequenced sample: peripheral blood. The receptors originated from a woman of 80 years or more with active or convalescent COVID-19.

The V gene is TRBV7-2, the J gene TRBJ1-5, with a possible D match to TRBD1 (6 bases). Trimming took off 0 bases at V and 0 bases at J, with 9 bases between the two ends. CDR3 length: 16 residues. CDR1 and CDR2 from the germline V gene are SGHTA and FQGNSA. The CDR3 DNA sequence: TGTGCCAGCAGCTTAGCGGGACATTATAGCAATCAGCCCCAGCATTTT. Residues: CASSLAGHYSNQPQHF. The full variable domain, completed using reference TRBV7-2 and TRBJ1-5, is GAGVSQSPSNKVTEKGKDVELRCDPISGHTALYWYRQSLGQGLEFLIYFQGNSAPDKSGLPSDRFSAERTGGSVSTLTIQRTQQEDSAVYLCASSLAGHYSNQPQHFGDGTRLSIL.

The chain combines TRBV11-2 with TRBJ2-1; 9 nucleotides line up with TRBD1. Germline CDR1 reads SGHAT; CDR2 reads FQNNGV. The CDR3 has 16 residues. The ends lost 2 bases at V and 9 bases at J; junction bases unmatched: 11. CDR3 in DNA: TGTGCCAGCAGCTTAACTCCGGGACAGGGATTTAGTGAGCAGTTCTTC. Its protein product is CASSLTPGQGFSEQFF. Filled out from reference TRBV11-2 and TRBJ2-1, the complete variable domain reads EAGVAQSPRYKIIEKRQSVAFWCNPISGHATLYWYQQILGQGPKLLIQFQNNGVVDDSQLPKDRFSAERLKGVDSTLKIQPAKLEDSAVYLCASSLTPGQGFSEQFFGPGTRLTVL.

V is TRBV21-1 and J is TRBJ2-5; the D call TRBD1 from the table was never checked on the DNA. TRBV21-1 counts as a pseudogene. The CDR3 covers 16 residues. CDR3 bases: TGTGCCAGCAGCAAAGACTGTGGACAGTTCCAAGAGACCCAGTACTTC. Its translation is CASSKDCGQFQETQYF.

There are a few counts of this clone. V gene TRBV5-1 combines with J gene TRBJ1-4; D is unresolved. CDR1 is SGHRS, CDR2 YFSETQ, per germline. The CDR3 sequence is 14 residues long. V lost 4 bases to trimming and J lost 0 bases, with 7 bases between them. The CDR3 DNA follows: TGCGCCAGCAGCCCGACAACAACTAATGAAAAACTGTTTTTT. Protein sequence: CASSPTTTNEKLFF.

The table lists this clone with a few counts. The CDR3 DNA is TGCGCCAGCAGCTTTAGCGGGTTCGAGCAGTACTTC. Protein: CASSFSGFEQYF. The V gene is TRBV5-1, the J gene TRBJ2-7; 7 bases are shared with TRBD2. J gave up 6 bases and V 2 bases, and 2 bases lay outside the gene matches. The germline V gene encodes CDR1 SGHRS and CDR2 YFSETQ. The CDR3 extends over 12 amino acids.

The J gene is TRBJ1-5, the V gene TRBV5-1, with a possible D match to TRBD1 (5 bases). Per germline, CDR1 SGHRS and CDR2 YFSETQ. Trimming shortened V by 2 bases and J by 5 bases, and 8 bases separated the two germline ends. The CDR3 contains 13 residues. The CDR3 region has the DNA TGCGCCAGCAGCTTTGGGGGGGATCAGCCCCAGCATTTT. Its translation: CASSFGGDQPQHF.

This clone was seen a handful of times. V and J are TRBV12-2 and TRBJ1-5; TRBD1 reflects the table's D call only, with no check against the DNA. TRBV12-2 is assigned pseudogene status. The length of the CDR3 is 17 residues. In DNA form, the CDR3 reads TGTGCAAGTCGCTTAGGGAAGACAGCATATAGCAATCAGCCCCAGCATTTT. Its protein product is CASRLGKTAYSNQPQHF.

CDR3 amino acids: CASSWGQTYQETQYF. CDR3 coding DNA: TGCGCCAGCAGCTGGGGACAGACGTACCAAGAGACCCAGTACTTC. The V call is TRBV5-1, the J call TRBJ2-5; the match to TRBD1 covers 7 bases. This CDR3 is built from 15 residues. Unmatched junction bases numbered 5, after V lost 3 bases and J lost 0 bases. The germline CDR1 and CDR2 sequences are SGHRS and YFSETQ.

The V call is TRBV5-1, the J call TRBJ1-4, with 11 nucleotides matching TRBD1. The germline gives CDR1 SGHRS, CDR2 YFSETQ. V shed 4 bases and J 8 bases; nucleotides not matched to a gene: 7. The CDR3 loop spans 15 amino acids. Here the CDR3 DNA reads TGCGCCAGCAGCCGGCGGGGACAGGGGGAGGAAAAACTGTTTTTT. Protein: CASSRRGQGEEKLFF.

This clone was picked up one time. The gene calls are TRBV3-1 (or the pseudogene TRBV3-2) and TRBJ2-4, with a tentative D call TRBD1 (6 bases). The V and J ends lost 5 bases and 3 bases respectively, with 23 bases between them. Germline V CDR1 and CDR2: LGHDT, YNNKEL (reference sequence). The CDR3 length is 18 residues. This CDR3 is CASSSQGAVWPGKNIQYF. In nucleotides, the CDR3 is TGTGCCAGCAGCTCACAGGGAGCGGTGTGGCCTGGCAAAAACATTCAGTACTTC.

This clone occurred a few times. The chain uses TRBV15 and TRBJ2-7, with D possibly TRBD1 on 5 matching bases. The CDR3 consists of 15 residues. Trimming shortened V by 0 bases and J by 3 bases, and 12 bases separated the two germline ends. Looked up from germline, CDR1 is LNHNV and CDR2 is YYDKDF (reference sequence). CDR3 DNA: TGTGCCACCAGCAGAGATCAGACAGAAAACTACGAGCAGTACTTC. Amino acid sequence: CATSRDQTENYEQYF. Complete variable domain (other parts from reference TRBV15 and TRBJ2-7): DAMVIQNPRYQVTQFGKPVTLSCSQTLNHNVMYWYQQKSSQAPKLLFHYYDKDFNNEADTPDNFQSRRPNTSFCFLDIRSPGLGDTAMYLCATSRDQTENYEQYFGPGTRLTVT.

V usage is TRBV28 and J usage is TRBJ1-3, with D perhaps matching TRBD1 (6 bases). Germline values: CDR1 MDHEN, CDR2 SYDVKM. CDR3 length: 13 residues. V lost 7 bases and J lost 3, with 10 bases in between. The CDR3 nucleotides read TGTGCCAGCACCAGAGGGGGTGGAAACACCATATATTTT. This gives the protein CASTRGGGNTIYF.

The rearrangement uses TRBV5-1 and TRBJ2-1, with TRBD2 identical over 10 bases. After removal of 2 bases from V and 4 bases from J, the junction contained 6 bases not matched to a gene. The CDR3 is 16 residues long. Germline loops: CDR1 SGHRS, CDR2 YFSETQ. CDR3 DNA: TGCGCCAGCAGCTTACAACTAGCGGGATCTTACAATGAGCAGTTCTTC. Its translation is CASSLQLAGSYNEQFF. Based on the CDR3 plus reference TRBV5-1 and TRBJ2-1, the full variable domain is KAGVTQTPRYLIKTRGQQVTLSCSPISGHRSVSWYQQTPGQGLQFLFEYFSETQRNKGNFPGRFSGRQFSNSRSEMNVSTLELGDSALYLCASSLQLAGSYNEQFFGPGTRLTVL.

The V gene is TRBV19, the J gene TRBJ1-1; 8 positions agree with TRBD1. The CDR3 length is 14 residues. Trimming cost V 9 bases and J 6 bases; bases outside gene matches: 12. Germline V gene lookup returns CDR1 LNHDA and CDR2 SQIVND (reference sequence). The CDR3 is CASSGQGIFSEAFF. DNA for the CDR3: TGTGCCAGCTCCGGACAGGGTATATTTTCTGAAGCTTTCTTT. The full variable domain, rest sourced from reference TRBV19 and TRBJ1-1, is DGGITQSPKYLFRKEGQNVTLSCEQNLNHDAMYWYRQDPGQGLRLIYYSQIVNDFQKGDIAEGYSVSREKKESFPLTVTSAQKNPTAFYLCASSGQGIFSEAFFGQGTRLTVV.

The chain uses TRBV28 and TRBJ1-2, with unresolved D. The CDR3 has 16 residues. V was cut by 2 bases and J by 0 bases, with 13 bases left in between. CDR1 and CDR2 from the germline V gene are MDHEN and SYDVKM. CDR3 DNA: TGTGCCAGCAGTTTAGACGGGATACAAGCTAACTATGGCTACACCTTC. Protein: CASSLDGIQANYGYTF.

The chain couples TRBV7-9 to TRBJ1-6; no clear D gene. This CDR3 is built from 16 residues. Per germline, CDR1 SEHNR and CDR2 FQNEAQ (reference sequence). Trimming stripped 2 bases from V and 7 bases from J, with 15 bases between. In DNA, the CDR3 is TGTGCCAGCAGCTTAACCCTCCCGGTACGGAATTCACCCCTCCACTTT. Residues: CASSLTLPVRNSPLHF.

This chain connects TRBV6-6 to TRBJ1-2; unclear D gene. V lost 7 bases to trimming and J lost 4 bases, with 13 bases between them. The CDR3 extends over 13 amino acids. Germline CDR1 MNHNY, CDR2 SVGAGI (reference sequence). CDR3 residues: CASTPYGSYGYTF. CDR3 sequence (DNA): TGTGCCAGCACTCCCTACGGGAGCTATGGCTACACCTTC.

This chain joins TRBV19 and TRBJ1-1, with D uncertain. V gave up 5 bases and J gave up 5 bases, with 18 bases separating them. Germline V gives CDR1 LNHDA, CDR2 SQIVND (reference sequence). This CDR3 is built from 15 residues. CDR3 amino acids: CASSLRPRGETEAFF. The CDR3 bases are TGTGCCAGTAGTCTGAGACCCCGAGGAGAGACTGAAGCTTTCTTT.

This chain joins TRBV27 and TRBJ1-2, with TRBD1 matching over 9 bases. The trim removed 4 bases at V and 3 bases at J, leaving 3 bases unmatched. CDR1 and CDR2 from the germline V gene are MNHEY and SMNVEV (reference sequence). This CDR3 is 14 amino acids long. Here the CDR3 reads CASSYRGRDYGYTF. The DNA of the CDR3 is TGTGCCAGCAGTTACAGGGGGCGGGACTATGGCTACACCTTC.

The rearrangement uses TRBV4-2 and TRBJ2-5; TRBD2 aligns across 8 bases. The V and J ends lost 1 base and 5 bases, in that order; junction bases with no gene match: 6. The germline V gene has CDR1 LGHNA and CDR2 YNFKEQ. This CDR3 region has 15 residues. The CDR3 nucleotides are TGTGCCAGCAGCCAAGTCGGGGGGGCGGTGGAGACCCAGTACTTC. It codes for CASSQVGGAVETQYF.

The J gene is TRBJ2-1, the V gene TRBV29-1; the match to TRBD2 covers 11 bases. The V segment lost 7 bases and the J segment 8 bases; nucleotides outside the gene matches: 10. Germline CDR1 SQVTM, CDR2 ANQGSEA. The CDR3 has 14 amino acids. CDR3 sequence: CSGTPSGRIYEQFF. The CDR3 DNA sequence: TGCAGCGGGACTCCTAGCGGGAGGATCTATGAGCAGTTCTTC.

The chain combines TRBV5-1 with TRBJ1-5; D is possibly TRBD1 (6 bases). V gave up 4 bases and J gave up 5 bases, with 13 bases separating them. Germline lookup yields CDR1 SGHRS and CDR2 YFSETQ. The CDR3 has 14 amino acids. In DNA form, the CDR3 reads TGCGCCAGCAGCGAGACAGGCAGGGATCAGCCCCAGCATTTT. The encoded protein is CASSETGRDQPQHF.

This clone was recorded many times. V gene TRBV6-6 combines with J gene TRBJ1-5; 7 positions agree with TRBD1. Germline V gene lookup returns CDR1 MNHNY and CDR2 SVGAGI (reference sequence). The CDR3 extends over 15 amino acids. V lost 5 bases to trimming and J lost 4 bases; unmatched junction nucleotides: 8. CDR3 sequence reads: CASSLGQARNQPQHF. DNA of the CDR3: TGTGCCAGCAGTCTAGGACAGGCGCGTAATCAGCCCCAGCATTTT.